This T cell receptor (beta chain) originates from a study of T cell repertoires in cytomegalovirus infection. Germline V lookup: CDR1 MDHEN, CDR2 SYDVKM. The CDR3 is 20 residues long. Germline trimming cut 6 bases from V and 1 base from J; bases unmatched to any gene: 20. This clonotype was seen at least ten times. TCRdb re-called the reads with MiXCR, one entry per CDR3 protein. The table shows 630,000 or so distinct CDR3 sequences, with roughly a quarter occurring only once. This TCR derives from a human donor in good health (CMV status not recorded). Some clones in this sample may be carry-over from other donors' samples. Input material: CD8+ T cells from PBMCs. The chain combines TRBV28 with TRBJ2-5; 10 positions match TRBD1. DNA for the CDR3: TGTGCCAGCAGCCAAACTATGATGGACAGGGGGTTTGAATCCCAAGAGACCCAGTACTTC. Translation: CASSQTMMDRGFESQETQYF.